The rows below give T cell receptor beta chains drawn from one sample of a study of CXCR3-negative and CXCR3-positive naive CD8 T cells. TCRdb reanalyzed the 5' RACE reads, giving one entry per CDR3 protein sequence and no DNA. Its table lists tens of thousands of distinct CDR3 sequences. The sample taken for sequencing was naive CXCR3+ CD8+ T cells from blood. These receptor sequences come from a human donor in good health. Some clones in this sample may be carry-over from other donors' samples. The CDR3 runs from the conserved cysteine through the conserved F or W. Fields, in order: clone size, V gene, J gene, CDR3 protein. Clone sizes are given selectively: once, few, many, or a class where the clone is expanded.

.	TRBV29-1	TRBJ2-1	CSVRTGLAGGSSYNEQFF
.	TRBV5-1	TRBJ2-5	CASSLDDFQETQYF
.	TRBV7-2	TRBJ2-1	CASSLEGGQDEQFF
.	TRBV28	TRBJ2-7	CASSLEGGHPFNLYF
.	TRBV29-1	TRBJ1-2	CSVEVGTGGYTF
.	TRBV29-1	TRBJ2-1	CSVELVPVNEQFF
.	TRBV19	TRBJ2-1	CASSPSAGGSYNEQFF
.	TRBV5-4	TRBJ2-1	CASSLSGNEQFF
.	TRBV5-5	TRBJ1-1	CASSLSQGSTEAFF
.	TRBV12-3/TRBV12-4	TRBJ1-1	CATVTANTEAFF
.	TRBV5-5	TRBJ1-1	CASSPQGEAFF
.	TRBV3-1	TRBJ1-3	CASSQKIIRGTVAGNTIYF
.	TRBV7-9	TRBJ2-7	CASSFLGTYEQYF
.	TRBV12-3/TRBV12-4	TRBJ1-2	CASSLAGTTALYGYTF
.	TRBV19	TRBJ2-7	CASSIAGEQYF
.	TRBV7-7	TRBJ2-3	CASSSNDREHTQYF
.	TRBV4-2	TRBJ2-7	CASSQATEQYF
.	TRBV6-6	TRBJ1-4	CASNSGVPRGEKLFF
.	TRBV24-1	TRBJ2-2	CATSDPGTGGTGELFF
.	TRBV30	TRBJ1-2	CAWSDSHSGGYTF
.	TRBV12-3/TRBV12-4	TRBJ1-2	CAIRDSGDRGDYGYTF
.	TRBV7-9	TRBJ2-7	CASSLLLSSGGEQYF
.	TRBV6-2/TRBV6-3	TRBJ2-3	CASRQIGTGTADTQYF
.	TRBV10-1	TRBJ2-2	CASSELKTGELFF
.	TRBV6-5	TRBJ2-2	CASSTTRGSVGELFF
.	TRBV29-1	TRBJ2-1	CSVGGGIGNEQFF
.	TRBV7-9	TRBJ1-1	CASSSPEGLEAFF
.	TRBV14	TRBJ1-2	CASSQVTVYGYTF
.	TRBV4-1	TRBJ2-1	CASSQQGVAAVGNEQFF
.	TRBV28	TRBJ1-1	CASSLLWGGTEAFF
.	TRBV20-1	TRBJ2-1	CSVPRLSAGEQFF
.	TRBV29-1	TRBJ2-1	CSARPGVGLPFYNEQFF
.	TRBV6-2/TRBV6-3	TRBJ1-1	CASSYLTMNTEAFF
medium-sized	TRBV15	TRBJ1-4	CATSRPPDPWGQYTNEKLFF
.	TRBV28	TRBJ2-5	CASSLTTDYWVAQYF
.	TRBV27	TRBJ1-1	CASRGTGEAFF
.	TRBV20-1	TRBJ2-2	CSARGEHSTGELFF
.	TRBV4-2	TRBJ1-5	CASSQDYVGTGGQPQHF
.	TRBV28	TRBJ2-7	CASSLWGGTGIYEQYF
.	TRBV9	TRBJ1-6	CASSAAVGSPLHF
.	TRBV29-1	TRBJ1-1	CSVESLGGYTEAFF
.	TRBV10-3	TRBJ2-3	CAICAGTSGVDTQYF
.	TRBV25-1	TRBJ1-1	CASRGVVDTEAFF